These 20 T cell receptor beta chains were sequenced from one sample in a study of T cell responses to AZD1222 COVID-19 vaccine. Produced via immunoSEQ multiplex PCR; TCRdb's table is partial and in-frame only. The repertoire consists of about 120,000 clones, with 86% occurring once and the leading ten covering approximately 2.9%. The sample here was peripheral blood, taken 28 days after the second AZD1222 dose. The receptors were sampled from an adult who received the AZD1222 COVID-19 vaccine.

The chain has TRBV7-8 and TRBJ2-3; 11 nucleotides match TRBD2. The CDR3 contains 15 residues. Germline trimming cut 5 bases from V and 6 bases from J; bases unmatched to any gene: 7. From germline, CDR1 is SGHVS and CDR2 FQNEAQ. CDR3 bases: TGTGCCAGCAGCCCGCAGACTAGCGGGGTTGATACGCAGTATTTT. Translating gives CASSPQTSGVDTQYF.

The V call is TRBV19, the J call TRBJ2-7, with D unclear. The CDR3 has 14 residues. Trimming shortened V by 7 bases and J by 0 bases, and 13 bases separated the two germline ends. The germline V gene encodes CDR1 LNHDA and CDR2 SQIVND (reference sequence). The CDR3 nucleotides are TGTGCCAGTAAAAGAGCACACAGCTCCTACGAGCAGTACTTC. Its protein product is CASKRAHSSYEQYF.

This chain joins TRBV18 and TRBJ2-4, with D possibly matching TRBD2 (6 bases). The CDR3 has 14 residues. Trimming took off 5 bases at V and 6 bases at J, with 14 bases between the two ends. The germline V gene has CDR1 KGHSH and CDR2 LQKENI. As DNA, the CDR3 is TGTGCCAGCTCAAAAAGCAGGGAGGCAAACATTCAGTACTTC. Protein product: CASSKSREANIQYF.

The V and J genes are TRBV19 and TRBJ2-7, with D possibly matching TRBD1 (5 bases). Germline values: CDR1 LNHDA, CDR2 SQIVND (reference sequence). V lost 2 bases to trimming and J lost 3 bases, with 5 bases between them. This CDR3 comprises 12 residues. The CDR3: CASSIQGYEQYF. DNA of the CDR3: TGTGCCAGTAGTATACAGGGCTACGAGCAGTACTTC.

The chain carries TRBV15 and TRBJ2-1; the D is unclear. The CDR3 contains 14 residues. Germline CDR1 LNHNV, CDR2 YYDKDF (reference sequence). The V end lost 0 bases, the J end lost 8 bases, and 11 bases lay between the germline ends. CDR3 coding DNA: TGTGCCACCAGCAGAGATAGGGCCTTTGATGAGCAGTTCTTC. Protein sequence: CATSRDRAFDEQFF.

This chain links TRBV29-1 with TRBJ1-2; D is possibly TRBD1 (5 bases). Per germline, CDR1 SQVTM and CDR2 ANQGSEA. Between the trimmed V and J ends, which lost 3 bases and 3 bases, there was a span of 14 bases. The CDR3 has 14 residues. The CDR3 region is CSVEGPTHYYGYTF. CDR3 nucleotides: TGCAGCGTTGAGGGACCTACTCATTACTATGGCTACACCTTC.

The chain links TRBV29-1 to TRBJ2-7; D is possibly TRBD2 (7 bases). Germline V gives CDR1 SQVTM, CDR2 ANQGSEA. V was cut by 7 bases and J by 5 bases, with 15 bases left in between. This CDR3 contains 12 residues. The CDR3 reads CSAAGATNEQYF. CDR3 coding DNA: TGCAGCGCCGCGGGGGCGACCAACGAGCAGTACTTC.

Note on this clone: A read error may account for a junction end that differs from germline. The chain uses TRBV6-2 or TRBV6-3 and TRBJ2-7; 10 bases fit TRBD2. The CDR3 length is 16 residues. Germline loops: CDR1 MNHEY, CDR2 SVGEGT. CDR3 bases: TGTGCCAGCAGTGACTCTAGCGGGGGCCTTTCCTACGAGCAGTACTTC. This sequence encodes CASSDSSGGLSYEQYF.

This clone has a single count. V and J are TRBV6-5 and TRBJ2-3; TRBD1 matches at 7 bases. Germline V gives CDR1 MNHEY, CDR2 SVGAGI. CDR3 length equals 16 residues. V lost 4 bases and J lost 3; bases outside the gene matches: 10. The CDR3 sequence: CASSSEGALGTDTQYF. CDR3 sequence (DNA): TGTGCCAGCAGTTCCGAGGGGGCTCTGGGGACAGATACGCAGTATTTT.

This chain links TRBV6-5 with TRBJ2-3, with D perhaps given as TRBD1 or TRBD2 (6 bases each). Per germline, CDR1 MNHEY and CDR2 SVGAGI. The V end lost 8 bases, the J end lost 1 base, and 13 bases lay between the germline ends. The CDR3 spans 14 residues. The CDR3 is CASERAGGTDTQYF. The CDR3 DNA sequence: TGTGCCAGCGAGCGGGCAGGGGGCACAGATACGCAGTATTTT.

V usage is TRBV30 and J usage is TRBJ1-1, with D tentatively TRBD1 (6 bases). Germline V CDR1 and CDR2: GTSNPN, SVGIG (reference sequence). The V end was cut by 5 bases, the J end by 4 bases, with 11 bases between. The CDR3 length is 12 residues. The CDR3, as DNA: TGTGCCTGGGGGGGCGGGGGCACTGAAGCTTTCTTT. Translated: CAWGGGGTEAFF.

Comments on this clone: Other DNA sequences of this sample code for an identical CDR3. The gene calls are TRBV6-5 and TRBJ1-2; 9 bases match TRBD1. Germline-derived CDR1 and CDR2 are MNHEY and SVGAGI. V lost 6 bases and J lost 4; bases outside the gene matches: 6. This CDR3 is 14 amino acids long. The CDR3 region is CASSPGTGIYGYTF. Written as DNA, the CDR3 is TGTGCCAGCAGCCCCGGGACAGGGATCTATGGCTACACCTTC.

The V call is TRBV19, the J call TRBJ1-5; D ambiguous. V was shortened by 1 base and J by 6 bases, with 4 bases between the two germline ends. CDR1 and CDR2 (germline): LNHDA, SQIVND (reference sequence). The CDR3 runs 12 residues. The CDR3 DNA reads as TGTGCCAGTAGTATAGGTGGTCAGCCCCAGCATTTT. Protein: CASSIGGQPQHF.

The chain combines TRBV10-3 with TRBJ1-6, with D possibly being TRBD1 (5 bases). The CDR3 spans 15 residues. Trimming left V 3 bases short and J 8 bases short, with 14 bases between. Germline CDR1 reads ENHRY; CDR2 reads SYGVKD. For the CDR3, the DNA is TGTGCCATCAGTGACGGGGGGTCTTGGGATTCACCCCTCCACTTT. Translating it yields CAISDGGSWDSPLHF.

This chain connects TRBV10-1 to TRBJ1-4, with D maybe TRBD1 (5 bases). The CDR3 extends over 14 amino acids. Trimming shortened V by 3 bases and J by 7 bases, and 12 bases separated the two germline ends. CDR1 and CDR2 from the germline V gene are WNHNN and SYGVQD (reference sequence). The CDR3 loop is CASSERGRGEKLFF. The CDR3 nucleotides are TGCGCCAGCAGTGAACGGGGCCGAGGTGAAAAACTGTTTTTT.

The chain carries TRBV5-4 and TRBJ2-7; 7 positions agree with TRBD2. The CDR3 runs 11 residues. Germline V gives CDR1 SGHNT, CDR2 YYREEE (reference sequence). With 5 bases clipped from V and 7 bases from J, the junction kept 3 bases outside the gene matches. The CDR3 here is CASSLGGEQYF. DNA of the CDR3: TGTGCCAGCAGTCTCGGGGGGGAGCAGTACTTC.

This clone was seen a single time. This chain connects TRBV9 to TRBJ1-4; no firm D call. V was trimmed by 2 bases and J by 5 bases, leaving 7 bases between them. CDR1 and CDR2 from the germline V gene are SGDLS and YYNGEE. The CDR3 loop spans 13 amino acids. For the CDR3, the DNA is TGTGCCAGCAGCGTGGGAGAGAATGAAAAACTGTTTTTT. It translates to CASSVGENEKLFF.

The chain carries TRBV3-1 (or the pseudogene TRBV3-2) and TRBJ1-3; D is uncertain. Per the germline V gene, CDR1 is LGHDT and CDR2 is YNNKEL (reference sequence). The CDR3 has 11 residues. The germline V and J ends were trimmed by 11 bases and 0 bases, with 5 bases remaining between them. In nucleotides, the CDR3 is TGTGCCGCAAGCTCTGGAAACACCATATATTTT. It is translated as CAASSGNTIYF.

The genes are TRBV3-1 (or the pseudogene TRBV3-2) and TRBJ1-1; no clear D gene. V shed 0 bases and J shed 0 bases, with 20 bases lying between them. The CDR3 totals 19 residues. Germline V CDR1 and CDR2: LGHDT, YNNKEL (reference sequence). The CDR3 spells CASSQDWHEFGSLNTEAFF. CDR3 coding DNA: TGTGCCAGCAGCCAAGATTGGCATGAGTTCGGCAGCTTGAACACTGAAGCTTTCTTT.

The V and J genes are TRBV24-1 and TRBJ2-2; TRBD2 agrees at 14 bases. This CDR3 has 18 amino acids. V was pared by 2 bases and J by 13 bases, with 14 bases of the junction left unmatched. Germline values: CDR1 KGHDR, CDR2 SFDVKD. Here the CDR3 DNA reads TGTGCCACCAGTGATTCCGGGACTAGCGGGGGAACTCCGGTGGGGCTGTTTTTT. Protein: CATSDSGTSGGTPVGLFF.